Below, 5 T cell receptor beta chains from the same sample are listed, as sequenced in a study of blood T cell repertoires in COVID-19. Produced via immunoSEQ multiplex PCR; TCRdb's table is partial and in-frame only. The profile covers some 230,000 clones, with roughly 84% appearing a single time and 7.4% taken by the ten largest. Sequencing was performed on peripheral blood. The source of these receptors is a woman aged 45-65 years with acute or convalescent COVID-19.

The V and J genes are TRBV11-2 and TRBJ2-7; 11 bases map to TRBD2. J gave up 4 bases and V 2 bases, and 10 bases lay outside the gene matches. This CDR3 spans 17 amino acids. Germline V gene lookup returns CDR1 SGHAT and CDR2 FQNNGV. The CDR3 DNA sequence: TGTGCCAGCAGCTTATCACCTTTAGCGGGGGGGACTTACGAGCAGTACTTC. Protein product: CASSLSPLAGGTYEQYF.

This chain connects TRBV2 to TRBJ2-2; the match to TRBD1 covers 7 bases. Unmatched junction bases numbered 2, after V lost 6 bases and J lost 4 bases. The germline V gene encodes CDR1 SNHLY and CDR2 FYNNEI. The CDR3 extends over 13 amino acids. The CDR3 reads CASRQGSTGELFF. CDR3 DNA: TGTGCCAGCAGACAGGGGAGCACCGGGGAGCTGTTTTTT.

The genes are TRBV6-6 and TRBJ1-5; 7 positions agree with TRBD1. The J segment lost 7 bases and the V segment lost 5 bases, leaving 5 bases of the junction unmatched. The CDR3 is made up of 13 amino acids. Germline V gene sequence: CDR1 MNHNY, CDR2 SVGAGI (reference sequence). In DNA form, the CDR3 reads TGTGCCAGCAGTCGACAGGGTAGGCAGCCCCAGCATTTT. This codes for CASSRQGRQPQHF.

This chain uses TRBV19 with TRBJ1-2, with D hard to call. CDR1 is LNHDA and CDR2 is SQIVND in the germline V gene (reference sequence). Trimming cost V 7 bases and J 3 bases, with 15 bases left between them. The CDR3 spans 14 residues. The CDR3 sequence is CASTPGGSYYGYTF. The CDR3 DNA is TGTGCCAGTACCCCGGGAGGATCCTACTATGGCTACACCTTC.

CDR3 sequence: CASSLVQQNTGELFF. CDR3 DNA sequence: TGTGCCAGCAGCTTGGTACAGCAGAACACCGGGGAGCTGTTTTTT. The chain links TRBV5-6 to TRBJ2-2; D not certain. CDR1 and CDR2 from the germline V gene are SGHDT and YYEEEE. This CDR3 spans 15 amino acids. Trimming removed 0 bases from V and 1 base from J, with 7 bases in between. Using reference TRBV5-6 and TRBJ2-2 for the parts outside the CDR3, the full variable domain is DAGVTQSPTHLIKTRGQQVTLRCSPKSGHDTVSWYQQALGQGPQFIFQYYEEEERQRGNFPDRFSGHQFPNYSSELNVNALLLGDSALYLCASSLVQQNTGELFFGEGSRLTVL.